This is a list of T cell receptor beta chains from one sample in a study of shared T cell receptors in the human thymus. Libraries were prepared by immunoSEQ multiplex PCR; TCRdb keeps only in-frame clonotypes and omits some of them. Of hundreds of thousands of clones listed, more than 70% are singletons. Another study also made use of these data, one on human thymus T cells.

The sample consisted of thymocytes. These receptors were collected from a boy under three years old with a congenital heart defect. Each CDR3 is given with its conserved first and last residue. Fields, in order: D gene, clone size, J gene, V gene, CDR3 length, CDR3 DNA, CDR3 protein. The D gene is left open where the match is weak. For some rows the clone size is stated as once, few or many, or as a class when expanded; others skip it.

d_call: TRBD2; clone_size: NA; j_call: TRBJ2-7; v_call: TRBV5-1; cdr3_length: 16; cdr3_nt: TGTGCCAGCAGCCTGGGGACTAGCGGGGCGCACTACGAGCAGTACTTC; cdr3_aa: CASSLGTSGAHYEQYF
d_call: TRBD2; clone_size: NA; j_call: TRBJ2-1; v_call: TRBV6-5; cdr3_length: 16; cdr3_nt: TGTGCCAGCAGTTACTCCCGGACTAGCAGATACAATGAGCAGTTCTTC; cdr3_aa: CASSYSRTSRYNEQFF
d_call: NA; clone_size: NA; j_call: TRBJ1-2; v_call: TRBV30; cdr3_length: 13; cdr3_nt: TGTGCCTCCTCTTGGGGAGATAACTATGGCTACACCTTC; cdr3_aa: CASSWGDNYGYTF
d_call: TRBD1; clone_size: NA; j_call: TRBJ1-2; v_call: TRBV4-1; cdr3_length: 19; cdr3_nt: TGCGCCAGCAGCCAAGCGCGCGGGACAGGGGGCTCCAATTACTATGGCTACACCTTC; cdr3_aa: CASSQARGTGGSNYYGYTF
d_call: NA; clone_size: few; j_call: TRBJ1-2; v_call: TRBV18; cdr3_length: 16; cdr3_nt: TGTGCCAGCTCACCACTGCAACGAAGAGCTAACTATGGCTACACCTTC; cdr3_aa: CASSPLQRRANYGYTF
d_call: TRBD1; clone_size: NA; j_call: TRBJ2-1; v_call: TRBV7-6; cdr3_length: 20; cdr3_nt: TGTGCCAGCAGCTCTCGTAGCGCCCAGCACGGGACAGACACCTACAATGAGCAGTTCTTC; cdr3_aa: CASSSRSAQHGTDTYNEQFF
d_call: NA; clone_size: NA; j_call: TRBJ2-3; v_call: TRBV9; cdr3_length: 17; cdr3_nt: TGTGCCAGCAGCGTAGACCTTGACAGGTTCTCCCCAGATACGCAGTATTTT; cdr3_aa: CASSVDLDRFSPDTQYF
d_call: NA; clone_size: NA; j_call: TRBJ2-1; v_call: TRBV15; cdr3_length: 15; cdr3_nt: TGTGCCACCAGCAGAGGGGGAGAGAGGCCCAATGAGCAGTTCTTC; cdr3_aa: CATSRGGERPNEQFF
d_call: NA; clone_size: NA; j_call: TRBJ2-7; v_call: TRBV5-8; cdr3_length: 19; cdr3_nt: TGTGCCAGCAGCACCCCTCCACACAGGGTTAGCGCTTCGCCCTACGAGCAGTACTTC; cdr3_aa: CASSTPPHRVSASPYEQYF
d_call: NA; clone_size: NA; j_call: TRBJ2-7; v_call: TRBV7-9; cdr3_length: 12; cdr3_nt: TGTGCCAGCAGCCGGGGGAACTACGAGCAGTACTTC; cdr3_aa: CASSRGNYEQYF
d_call: NA; clone_size: NA; j_call: TRBJ2-7; v_call: TRBV27; cdr3_length: 14; cdr3_nt: TGTGCCAGCAGTTACCACAGGGATTCCTACGAGCAGTACTTC; cdr3_aa: CASSYHRDSYEQYF
d_call: NA; clone_size: once; j_call: TRBJ2-5; v_call: TRBV7-4; cdr3_length: 14; cdr3_nt: TGTGCCAGCAGCTTAAGGAGAGCCAAAGAGACCCAGTACTTC; cdr3_aa: CASSLRRAKETQYF
d_call: NA; clone_size: NA; j_call: TRBJ2-5; v_call: TRBV12-5; cdr3_length: 13; cdr3_nt: TGTGCTAGTGGTCTTACCTATTGGGAGACCCAGTACTTC; cdr3_aa: CASGLTYWETQYF
d_call: NA; clone_size: NA; j_call: TRBJ1-1; v_call: TRBV5-1; cdr3_length: 13; cdr3_nt: TGCGCCAGCAGCGTTCGGGGGAACACTGAAGCTTTCTTT; cdr3_aa: CASSVRGNTEAFF
d_call: NA; clone_size: NA; j_call: TRBJ1-5; v_call: TRBV29-1; cdr3_length: 14; cdr3_nt: TGCAGCGCCCGGGAAGGGAGTAGCAATCAGCCCCAGCATTTT; cdr3_aa: CSAREGSSNQPQHF
d_call: NA; clone_size: NA; j_call: TRBJ1-2; v_call: TRBV6-1; cdr3_length: 12; cdr3_nt: TGTGCCAGCAGCTCAGGGGTCTATGGCTACACCTTC; cdr3_aa: CASSSGVYGYTF
d_call: TRBD1; clone_size: NA; j_call: TRBJ1-1; v_call: TRBV5-1; cdr3_length: 19; cdr3_nt: TGCGCCAGCAGCTTTAAGGTTGATAGGGACAGGGGGGTAGACACTGAAGCTTTCTTT; cdr3_aa: CASSFKVDRDRGVDTEAFF
d_call: TRBD1; clone_size: NA; j_call: TRBJ1-6; v_call: TRBV4-1; cdr3_length: 16; cdr3_nt: TGCGCCAGCAGCCAGCCTACAGGGGGTCTCAATTCACCCCTCCACTTT; cdr3_aa: CASSQPTGGLNSPLHF
d_call: TRBD1; clone_size: NA; j_call: TRBJ1-2; v_call: TRBV14; cdr3_length: 15; cdr3_nt: TGTGCCAGCAGCCAAGATCTGGCAGGGGGCTTTGGCTACACCTTC; cdr3_aa: CASSQDLAGGFGYTF
d_call: NA; clone_size: NA; j_call: TRBJ1-1; v_call: TRBV27; cdr3_length: 16; cdr3_nt: TGTGCCAGCAGTCTAACCCGACAGAGCATGAACACTGAAGCTTTCTTT; cdr3_aa: CASSLTRQSMNTEAFF
d_call: NA; clone_size: once; j_call: TRBJ1-2; v_call: TRBV4-3; cdr3_length: 15; cdr3_nt: TGCGCCAGCAGCGAACAGGTCTCCTCTTCCTATGGCTACACCTTC; cdr3_aa: CASSEQVSSSYGYTF
d_call: TRBD1; clone_size: NA; j_call: TRBJ2-7; v_call: TRBV2; cdr3_length: 15; cdr3_nt: TGTGCCAGCCTACCTCCGGGACAGGCCTACTACGAGCAGTACTTC; cdr3_aa: CASLPPGQAYYEQYF
d_call: NA; clone_size: few; j_call: TRBJ1-5; v_call: TRBV5-1; cdr3_length: 15; cdr3_nt: TGCGCCAGCAGCTTGGCGGGAAAGGGTGATCAGCCCCAGCATTTT; cdr3_aa: CASSLAGKGDQPQHF
d_call: NA; clone_size: NA; j_call: TRBJ1-3; v_call: TRBV7-2; cdr3_length: 15; cdr3_nt: TGTGCCAGCAGCTTAGTCCGGGAAACTGGAAACACCATATATTTT; cdr3_aa: CASSLVRETGNTIYF
d_call: NA; clone_size: NA; j_call: TRBJ2-7; v_call: TRBV29-1; cdr3_length: 13; cdr3_nt: TGCAGCGTAGGCAGGGATATCGCCCACGAGCAGTACTTC; cdr3_aa: CSVGRDIAHEQYF
d_call: NA; clone_size: NA; j_call: TRBJ1-2; v_call: TRBV2; cdr3_length: 15; cdr3_nt: TGTGCCAGCATCGAGTGGGGGGGTAGGACCTATGGCTACACCTTC; cdr3_aa: CASIEWGGRTYGYTF
d_call: TRBD1; clone_size: NA; j_call: TRBJ1-6; v_call: TRBV7-9; cdr3_length: 15; cdr3_nt: TGTGCCAGCAGCTTACGTCGCAGGGGGTATTCACCCCTCCACTTT; cdr3_aa: CASSLRRRGYSPLHF
d_call: TRBD1; clone_size: few; j_call: TRBJ1-2; v_call: TRBV5-4; cdr3_length: 13; cdr3_nt: TGTGCCAGCAGCGATGGGACAGGCTATGGCTACACCTTC; cdr3_aa: CASSDGTGYGYTF
d_call: NA; clone_size: NA; j_call: TRBJ2-1; v_call: TRBV7-2; cdr3_length: 15; cdr3_nt: TGTGCCAGCAGCTTACCGGTGAGCTCCTACAATGAGCAGTTCTTC; cdr3_aa: CASSLPVSSYNEQFF
d_call: TRBD2; clone_size: NA; j_call: TRBJ2-3; v_call: TRBV27; cdr3_length: 18; cdr3_nt: TGTGCCAGCAGTTTAAGGACTAGCGGGGGCCGGAGCACAGATACGCAGTATTTT; cdr3_aa: CASSLRTSGGRSTDTQYF
d_call: NA; clone_size: NA; j_call: TRBJ2-1; v_call: TRBV6-6; cdr3_length: 13; cdr3_nt: TGTGCCAGCAGTTATATAGCTTACAATGAGCAGTTCTTC; cdr3_aa: CASSYIAYNEQFF
d_call: TRBD1; clone_size: NA; j_call: TRBJ1-6; v_call: TRBV27; cdr3_length: 18; cdr3_nt: TGTGCCAGCAGGAATGGGACGGACAGGATTCGGCCTCATTCACCCCTCCACTTT; cdr3_aa: CASRNGTDRIRPHSPLHF
d_call: NA; clone_size: NA; j_call: TRBJ2-2; v_call: TRBV16; cdr3_length: 14; cdr3_nt: TGTGCCAGCAGCCAAGACTTTTCGGACGGGGAGCTGTTTTTT; cdr3_aa: CASSQDFSDGELFF
d_call: TRBD1; clone_size: NA; j_call: TRBJ1-1; v_call: TRBV29-1; cdr3_length: 15; cdr3_nt: TGCAGCGTTGCAAGACAGGGAGTTGAGTACACTGAAGCTTTCTTT; cdr3_aa: CSVARQGVEYTEAFF
d_call: NA; clone_size: few; j_call: TRBJ2-3; v_call: TRBV14; cdr3_length: 18; cdr3_nt: TGTGCCAGCAGCAAAGCTAAGTCCAGACCCCGGGTCACAGATACGCAGTATTTT; cdr3_aa: CASSKAKSRPRVTDTQYF
d_call: NA; clone_size: NA; j_call: TRBJ1-3; v_call: TRBV28; cdr3_length: 16; cdr3_nt: TGTGCCAGCAGTCCCAGGTGGGCCTTCTCTGGAAACACCATATATTTT; cdr3_aa: CASSPRWAFSGNTIYF
d_call: NA; clone_size: once; j_call: TRBJ2-1; v_call: TRBV27; cdr3_length: 13; cdr3_nt: TGTGCCAGCAGTTTAGAGGGTCGGCTAAGGCAGTTCTTC; cdr3_aa: CASSLEGRLRQFF
d_call: NA; clone_size: few; j_call: TRBJ2-6; v_call: TRBV18; cdr3_length: 13; cdr3_nt: TGTGCCAGCTCAGAGTCTGGGGCCAACGTCCTGACTTTC; cdr3_aa: CASSESGANVLTF
d_call: TRBD1; clone_size: NA; j_call: TRBJ1-1; v_call: TRBV4-3; cdr3_length: 15; cdr3_nt: TGCGCCAGCAGCCACGAAACAGGGGGGAACACTGAAGCTTTCTTT; cdr3_aa: CASSHETGGNTEAFF
d_call: TRBD1; clone_size: NA; j_call: TRBJ2-2; v_call: TRBV6-5; cdr3_length: 15; cdr3_nt: TGTGCCAGCAGTTTAGAGGGGGCGGACACCGGGGAGCTGTTTTTT; cdr3_aa: CASSLEGADTGELFF
d_call: TRBD1; clone_size: NA; j_call: TRBJ1-1; v_call: TRBV9; cdr3_length: 16; cdr3_nt: TGTGCCAGCAGCGCCTGGGTGGGACAGATGAACACTGAAGCTTTCTTT; cdr3_aa: CASSAWVGQMNTEAFF
d_call: NA; clone_size: NA; j_call: TRBJ2-3; v_call: TRBV12-2; cdr3_length: 16; cdr3_nt: TGTGCAAGTCGCGCTCAGACAGGGTTAGGCACAGATACGCAGTATTTT; cdr3_aa: CASRAQTGLGTDTQYF
d_call: TRBD1; clone_size: NA; j_call: TRBJ2-2; v_call: TRBV5-7; cdr3_length: 16; cdr3_nt: TGTGCCAGCAGCCAAGGGACAGGGTGGTTCACCGGGGAGCTGTTTTTT; cdr3_aa: CASSQGTGWFTGELFF
d_call: TRBD1; clone_size: NA; j_call: TRBJ2-7; v_call: TRBV19; cdr3_length: 15; cdr3_nt: TGTGCCAGTAGGACCAGACAGGGTGGTTTCGACGAGCAGTACTTC; cdr3_aa: CASRTRQGGFDEQYF
d_call: NA; clone_size: NA; j_call: TRBJ2-1; v_call: TRBV5-6; cdr3_length: 17; cdr3_nt: TGTGCCAGCAGCTTTCCTCAGGTCCGTGGGCCTAACAATGAGCAGTTCTTC; cdr3_aa: CASSFPQVRGPNNEQFF
d_call: NA; clone_size: NA; j_call: TRBJ1-4; v_call: TRBV28; cdr3_length: 13; cdr3_nt: TGTGCCAGCAACCTGATTAGGGAGGGAAAACTGTTTTTT; cdr3_aa: CASNLIREGKLFF
d_call: TRBD1; clone_size: NA; j_call: TRBJ1-5; v_call: TRBV19; cdr3_length: 21; cdr3_nt: TGTGCCAGTAGTACCTCCTGGGAGGGGACAGGGCGGGTTCATAGCAATCAGCCCCAGCATTTT; cdr3_aa: CASSTSWEGTGRVHSNQPQHF
d_call: TRBD1; clone_size: NA; j_call: TRBJ1-1; v_call: TRBV11-2; cdr3_length: 18; cdr3_nt: TGTGCCAGCAGCTTAGGGCGGTTAGCGGGACAGCAGAACACTGAAGCTTTCTTT; cdr3_aa: CASSLGRLAGQQNTEAFF
d_call: TRBD1; clone_size: NA; j_call: TRBJ1-5; v_call: TRBV5-6; cdr3_length: 16; cdr3_nt: TGTGCCAGCAGCTTTTTGTCCGGACAGGGCGATCAGCCCCAGCATTTT; cdr3_aa: CASSFLSGQGDQPQHF
d_call: TRBD2; clone_size: once; j_call: TRBJ2-7; v_call: TRBV5-1; cdr3_length: 19; cdr3_nt: TGCGCCAGCAGTCTGAGCCCCATCGGACTAGCGGGAGGGCCGATCGAGCAGTACTTC; cdr3_aa: CASSLSPIGLAGGPIEQYF
d_call: TRBD1; clone_size: NA; j_call: TRBJ1-5; v_call: TRBV5-4; cdr3_length: 18; cdr3_nt: TGTGCCAGCAGCTTGTCTTATCCCGGACAGGTTAGCAATCAGCCCCAGCATTTT; cdr3_aa: CASSLSYPGQVSNQPQHF